The sequence of this TCR beta chain was determined in a study of early T cells in non-severe SARS-CoV-2 infection. Study-level background: Chains were not paired, and sequencing was done on bulk RNA from unsorted whole blood.

Germline values: CDR1 MNHEY, CDR2 SMNVEV (reference sequence). This CDR3 is 17 amino acids long. The V gene end was trimmed by 3 bases and the J gene end by 0 bases; junction bases not matched to a gene: 4. Researchers attached unique molecular identifiers to individual cDNA molecules. TCRdb independently ran MiXCR on the 5' RACE reads; one entry per CDR3 protein. Here the sample spans about 69,000 distinct CDR3 sequences, 4.6% being singletons. This clonotype was seen only a few times. Antigen specificity is unknown. Findings of the study overall: Using VDJdb, the matching emphasized anti-spike CD8 responses while missing private and CD4 specificities.

V is TRBV27 and J is TRBJ2-2, with TRBD2 matching 10 bases. The clonotype originates from an adult who was a healthcare worker with PCR-confirmed SARS-CoV-2 infection or an uninfected control (not recorded which). The donor label of this sample is uncertain. Sequenced material: whole blood, taken at baseline. The CDR3 DNA reads TGTGCCAGCAGTTTCTCCAGCGGGGGGGCGAACACCGGGGAGCTGTTTTTT. It translates to CASSFSSGGANTGELFF.